Listed below are T cell receptor beta chains from one sample, sequenced in a study of vaccination effects on CD4 cells after COVID-19. These receptors lack a known antigen. The method was immunoSEQ multiplex PCR; TCRdb's version includes in-frame clones alone and lacks a portion of them. The table includes 70,000 to 95,000 clones, 70% to 75% detected once. This material consisted of CD4+ T cells from PBMCs cultured with HCoV-229E spike peptides, taken before COVID-19 vaccination. The receptors originated from a human donor who received a COVID-19 vaccine. Both conserved end residues are part of each CDR3. D genes are given only for firm matches. The listing skips clone size in some rows; elsewhere it reads once, few, many or a size class.

J | size | V | D | DNA | CDR3
TRBJ2-5 | . | TRBV7-8 | TRBD2 | TGTGCCAGCAGCTGGGGGGGTCCAGAGACCCAGTACTTC | CASSWGGPETQYF
TRBJ2-4 | . | TRBV6-5 | . | TGTGCCAGCAGTTACTCGAGTACGGGGATGGGAAACATTCAGTACTTC | CASSYSSTGMGNIQYF
TRBJ1-6 | once | TRBV6-2/TRBV6-3 | . | TGTGCCAGCAGTTCGTCAAGGACAGATAATTCACCCCTCCACTTT | CASSSSRTDNSPLHF
TRBJ1-6 | few | TRBV6-1 | . | TGTGCCAGCAGTGAATGGGGTTTGTATTCACCCCTCCACTTT | CASSEWGLYSPLHF
TRBJ2-2 | . | TRBV19 | . | TGTGCCACCCTATATCGGGGCAACACCGGGGAGCTGTTTTTT | CATLYRGNTGELFF
TRBJ1-5 | . | TRBV6-6 | . | TGTGCCAGCAGTACGGGGACCGCGTGGCCCCAGCATTTT | CASSTGTAWPQHF
TRBJ2-5 | . | TRBV24-1 | . | TGTGCCACCAGTGACCCGAATGGGGGTGTCCGCGTTTACTTC | CATSDPNGGVRVYF
TRBJ1-5 | . | TRBV2 | TRBD1 | TGTGCCAGCAGTGGAACAGGGGACTACAATCAGCCCCAGCATTTT | CASSGTGDYNQPQHF
TRBJ2-6 | . | TRBV5-1 | . | TGCGCCAGCAGCTTGGGTTCTGCTGGGGCCAACGTCCTGACTTTC | CASSLGSAGANVLTF
TRBJ2-3 | few | TRBV19 | TRBD2 | TGTGCCAGTAGTATAGGTCCTAGCGGGGCGTCAGATACGCAGTATTTT | CASSIGPSGASDTQYF
TRBJ2-2 | . | TRBV5-6 | . | TGTGCCAGCAGTCAAAAGGCGAAGAACACCGGGGAGCTGTTTTTT | CASSQKAKNTGELFF
TRBJ1-2 | . | TRBV19 | . | TGTGCCAGTAGGACCACGGGACGGACACCCTATGGCTACACCTTC | CASRTTGRTPYGYTF